This T cell receptor beta chain was profiled in a study of T cells in women clearing cervical HPV infection. Overall study context: Only a few women had HLA typing results available.

A word on this clone: The target antigen is unknown. The CDR3 end is not reached by the read, which stops 3 residues before it; the germline J gene fills it in.

The study's findings and limits: Timing of associations relative to infection is unclear; T-cell subsets were not isolated. TRBV6-7 relative abundance averaged about 0.1% in cases and roughly 0.17% in controls. Cases and controls were distinguished at AUC 0.83 by richness and V genes.

V lost 3 bases and J lost 5; bases outside the gene matches: 4. Germline V CDR1 and CDR2: SGHRS, YFSETQ. The CDR3 sequence is 15 residues long. Profiled with immunoSEQ multiplex PCR; TCRdb holds only in-frame clones, not every one. The listing records 40,000 to 60,000 clones. The genes are TRBV5-1 and TRBJ2-1; 11 positions match TRBD1. This TCR came from a woman aged 18 to 75 with a cervical HPV16 infection that either progressed to CIN3+ or cleared (not recorded which). Sequencing used blood buffy coat. Here the CDR3 reads CASSSGQGAHNEQFF. The sequenced part of the CDR3 DNA is TGCGCCAGCAGCTCCGGACAGGGGGCCCACAATGAG.